A single T cell receptor (beta chain) is shown here with its context. Its antigen remains undetermined. No much larger clone is present one base from it, and per-base qualities are unavailable. In the prospective study, participants were roughly 18 to 95 years old, resided in fewer than 25 geographic areas of the United States, and were enrolled through a virtual design. Cohort assignment in the prospective study relied on participant-reported clinical history from a screening survey and a study questionnaire. ImmuneRACE Cohort 3 recovered participants were defined by two consecutive negative NP/OP PCR tests, healthcare professional clearance, or symptom resolution. Each participant in the prospective study had whole blood, serum and a nasopharyngeal or oropharyngeal swab collected by mobile phlebotomists. Prospective study participants could optionally give additional blood draws and questionnaires over a roughly 2-month period. Before DNA extraction, prospective study blood samples were shipped either frozen or at room temperature.

Here V drops 2 bases and J drops 2 bases, and the junction holds 8 bases not matched to any gene. The CDR3 goes from the cysteine to the phenylalanine over 16 residues. Here the CDR3 DNA is all that survives: 48 bases in frame from base 1. According to the germline V gene, CDR1 reads MGHRA and CDR2 reads YSYEKL. The data belong to a study of blood T cell repertoires in COVID-19 (dated by TCRdb to between 2020 and 2021). Some background on the complete study: The collaborator samples originated in the United States, Italy and Spain and spanned the acute and convalescent phases of COVID-19. The repertoires were made available in a free public database intended to serve as a resource for research on the immune response to SARS-CoV-2. The samples were drawn from two sources: the first 160 participants of the ongoing ImmuneRACE study, and 1,200 or so subjects contributed by 6 global collaborators. A de-identified subject ID, COVID-19 status, age in years and sex were almost always included in the sample metadata. Deeply sampled blood TCRbeta repertoires from subjects exposed to, actively infected with, or recovered from COVID-19 were included in the dataset. Where available, HLA class I and class II types were obtained from metadata supplied by the sample provider rather than from assay-based typing. The material from the prospective study consisted of cDNA or gDNA derived from T cells, B-cell-depleted T cells, or PBMCs.

TCRbeta CDR3 regions were amplified from genomic DNA by means of the immunoSEQ Assay, a bias-controlled multiplex PCR. The authors' pipeline ran thus. Nucleated cell counts per sample were estimated from amplification of reference gene primers within the assay. To quantify the absolute abundance of each unique TCRbeta CDR3 rearrangement, sequence reads were collapsed and filtered. For each sample, productive Simpson clonality was calculated as the square root of Simpson's diversity index across productive rearrangements. The source is immuneACCESS, and TCRdb retained only in-frame sequences with V and J called. Part of the clones is not carried over; for the studies checked, unresolved V genes explain less than half of this, and the remainder is unexplained. That table is the source of V, J and clone size, and D and trimming were worked out from the DNA. The sample table shows about 400,000 clones, and roughly 90% are seen once. About 1.8% of the sample rests with the top ten.

The paper's findings and limits, for the study overall: How much clinical and demographic metadata was included differed by source and by participant, and the metadata was provided uncurated.

The source is a woman younger than 45 who had recovered from COVID-19. In this chain, TRBV4-1 is recombined with TRBJ1-2, with 7 middle bases fitting TRBD1. Material: PBMCs or T cells enriched from blood (not recorded which). The bases are TGCGCCAGCAGCCAACCGGGACAGAGACGAAACTATGGCTACACCTTC. Its coded protein is CASSQPGQRRNYGYTF.